The 22 T cell receptor beta chains reported below all come from one sample, sequenced in a study of shared clonotypes between healthy human individuals. The method was immunoSEQ multiplex PCR; TCRdb's version includes in-frame clones alone and lacks a portion of them. The table records some 2,000,000 clones, 90% to 96% of them present only once. The sequencing input was naive CD4+ T cells sorted from blood. The subset denotes: CD45RA+ positively selected. These receptors originate from a man younger than 30 in good health.

The chain joins TRBV6-5 to TRBJ2-5; 9 nucleotides agree with TRBD2. The CDR3 sequence is 15 residues long. V was clipped by 2 bases and J by 10 bases; unmatched bases: 11. From germline, CDR1 is MNHEY and CDR2 SVGAGI. CDR3 in DNA: TGTGCCAGCAGTTACGATCTAGCGGGGATAGGGGACCAGTACTTC. This translates into CASSYDLAGIGDQYF.

With respect to this clone: Other DNA variants within this sample encode the same CDR3. The chain joins TRBV2 to TRBJ2-5; TRBD2 might be the D (6 bases). The CDR3 has 12 residues. The germline CDR1 and CDR2 sequences are SNHLY and FYNNEI. V lost 7 bases and J lost 1, with 7 bases in between. CDR3 coding DNA: TGTGCCAGCAACGGGGGCCAAGAGACCCAGTACTTC. Its protein is CASNGGQETQYF.

The chain joins TRBV18 to TRBJ2-2; no definite D call. This CDR3 region has 15 residues. The V gene lost 3 bases and the J gene lost 0 bases, with 8 bases spanning the gap. CDR1 and CDR2 (germline): KGHSH, LQKENI. The CDR3 is CASSPQHANTGELFF. Written as DNA, the CDR3 is TGTGCCAGCTCACCGCAGCACGCGAACACCGGGGAGCTGTTTTTT.

The J gene is TRBJ2-1, the V gene TRBV21-1; the listed D gene, TRBD2, was not tested against the DNA. TRBV21-1 is labeled a pseudogene. The CDR3 consists of 17 residues. The CDR3 DNA sequence: TGTGCCAGCAGCAAAGCCCGGGCATGGGGTCCGGGGGATGAGCAGTTCTTC. It yields the protein CASSKARAWGPGDEQFF.

The chain couples TRBV5-1 to TRBJ2-7, with D possibly matching TRBD2 (6 bases). Germline CDR1 and CDR2: SGHRS and YFSETQ. The ends were cut back, 4 bases at V and 3 bases at J, with 17 bases in the middle. The CDR3 spans 15 residues. This chain's CDR3 is CASSPDPGEDYEQYF. Here the CDR3 DNA reads TGCGCCAGCAGCCCGGATCCGGGAGAGGACTACGAGCAGTACTTC.

CDR3 bases: TGTGCCAGCAGCCAACGGACAGGGGACCCTGGCTACACCTTC. Its protein product is CASSQRTGDPGYTF. The V gene is TRBV14, the J gene TRBJ1-2, with 9 positions matching TRBD1. CDR3 length: 14 amino acids. V dropped 2 bases and J dropped 7; count of bases not matched to a gene: 5. Germline lookup yields CDR1 SGHDN and CDR2 FVKESK.

For the CDR3, the DNA is TGTGCCAGTAGTTCCCTAGCGGGGCTCCTTCAAAGCTCCTACAATGAGCAGTTCTTC. It is translated as CASSSLAGLLQSSYNEQFF. The chain couples TRBV19 to TRBJ2-1, with TRBD2 identical over 9 bases. The CDR3 has 19 residues. V trimming: 5 bases; J trimming: 0 bases; junction bases outside the gene matches: 14. Germline lookup yields CDR1 LNHDA and CDR2 SQIVND (reference sequence).

The J gene is TRBJ1-4, the V gene TRBV10-3; TRBD1 aligns across 9 bases. CDR1 is ENHRY and CDR2 is SYGVKD in the germline V gene. The V gene end was trimmed by 6 bases and the J gene end by 8 bases; junction bases not matched to a gene: 1. The CDR3 runs to 12 residues. The DNA of the CDR3 is TGTGCCATCAGCGGACAGGGGGAAAAACTGTTTTTT. Translation: CAISGQGEKLFF.

The chain combines TRBV7-2 with TRBJ2-1; 7 bases agree with TRBD2. The CDR3 spans 14 residues. Germline V gives CDR1 SGHTA, CDR2 FQGNSA. The V and J ends lost 4 bases and 14 bases, in that order; junction bases with no gene match: 14. This chain's CDR3 is CASSSVIPGLWEFF. The CDR3 DNA reads as TGTGCCAGCAGCTCTGTGATACCGGGACTATGGGAGTTCTTC.

The V call is TRBV19, the J call TRBJ1-2; no definite D call. This CDR3 comprises 13 residues. Looked up from germline, CDR1 is LNHDA and CDR2 is SQIVND (reference sequence). Trimming pared 7 bases from V and 2 bases from J, leaving 11 bases between. CDR3 loop: CASKPGKNYGYTF. The CDR3 DNA sequence: TGTGCCAGTAAGCCTGGCAAGAACTATGGCTACACCTTC.

This chain uses TRBV6-5 with TRBJ2-1; 8 bases agree with TRBD2. This CDR3 spans 16 amino acids. Germline loops: CDR1 MNHEY, CDR2 SVGAGI. The junction had 7 bases not matched to a gene; V was cut back by 4 bases and J by 2 bases. The DNA for the CDR3 is TGTGCCAGCAGTTTCGCGGGGGGCCGGGCCTACAATGAGCAGTTCTTC. Translating gives CASSFAGGRAYNEQFF.

This chain links TRBV19 with TRBJ2-5; TRBD1 aligns across 8 bases. With V trimmed by 5 bases and J by 2 bases, 4 bases remained unmatched. Per germline, CDR1 LNHDA and CDR2 SQIVND (reference sequence). The CDR3 has 14 residues. CDR3 DNA: TGTGCCAGTAGTTCCGGACAGGGACAAGAGACCCAGTACTTC. As protein: CASSSGQGQETQYF.

This sequence joins TRBV27 and TRBJ1-1; TRBD1 matches 9 bases. CDR1 and CDR2 from the germline V gene are MNHEY and SMNVEV (reference sequence). CDR3 length: 14 residues. Trimming cost V 7 bases and J 3 bases; bases outside gene matches: 6. This CDR3 is CASKLDRGYTEAFF. The CDR3 region has the DNA TGTGCCAGCAAACTGGACAGGGGTTACACTGAAGCTTTCTTT.

V and J are TRBV7-9 and TRBJ2-5; 7 bases map to TRBD2. The CDR3 is 13 residues long. Germline V CDR1 and CDR2: SEHNR, FQNEAQ (reference sequence). V gave up 7 bases and J gave up 3 bases; unmatched junction bases: 5. The CDR3 loop reads CASTNTSEETQYF. The DNA of the CDR3 is TGTGCCAGCACGAATACTAGCGAAGAGACCCAGTACTTC.

This sequence joins TRBV28 and TRBJ1-2; no reliable D call. The CDR3 is 15 amino acids. Germline V CDR1 and CDR2: MDHEN, SYDVKM. With 4 bases removed from V and 5 bases from J, the gap between germline ends came to 17 bases. For the CDR3, the DNA is TGTGCCAGCAGTTCCAATCCTCTAGCCGCATATGGCTACACCTTC. This codes for CASSSNPLAAYGYTF.

This chain links TRBV5-4 with TRBJ2-7; 12 bases are shared with TRBD2. The V gene's germline CDR1 is SGHNT and CDR2 YYREEE (reference sequence). The CDR3 length is 14 residues. The V gene end was trimmed by 5 bases and the J gene end by 3 bases; junction bases not matched to a gene: 3. CDR3 residues: CASSETSGSYEQYF. The CDR3 nucleotides read TGTGCCAGCAGTGAGACTAGCGGGAGCTACGAGCAGTACTTC. Variable domain in full (rest from reference TRBV5-4 and TRBJ2-7): ETGVTQSPTHLIKTRGQQVTLRCSSQSGHNTVSWYQQALGQGPQFIFQYYREEENGRGNFPPRFSGLQFPNYSSELNVNALELDDSALYLCASSETSGSYEQYFGPGTRLTVT.

The rearrangement links TRBV7-2 to TRBJ2-3; maybe TRBD1 (7 bases). Trimming took off 5 bases at V and 5 bases at J, with 20 bases between the two ends. Germline V lookup: CDR1 SGHTA, CDR2 FQGNSA. There are 16 residues in the CDR3. This CDR3 reads CASSPPGGGGEDTQYF. Here the CDR3 DNA reads TGTGCCAGCAGCCCACCCGGTGGAGGGGGCGAAGATACGCAGTATTTT.

The chain links TRBV2 to TRBJ1-2; maybe TRBD1 (6 bases). CDR1 SNHLY and CDR2 FYNNEI come from the germline V gene. The germline V and J ends were trimmed by 4 bases and 4 bases, with 13 bases remaining between them. The CDR3 covers 14 residues. The CDR3 coding sequence is TGTGCCAGCAGTGGAGAACAGGGACCCTATGGCTACACCTTC. As protein: CASSGEQGPYGYTF.

The V and J genes are TRBV10-3 and TRBJ2-2; D is ambiguous. In germline, CDR1 is ENHRY, CDR2 SYGVKD. The ends were cut back, 4 bases at V and 6 bases at J, with 9 bases in the middle. The CDR3 has 13 residues. The CDR3 DNA reads TGTGCCATCAGTGCCCAGGCCCCCGGGGAGCTGTTTTTT. It translates to CAISAQAPGELFF.

The chain links TRBV6-5 to TRBJ2-7; 9 bases are shared with TRBD2. After removal of 5 bases from V and 2 bases from J, the junction contained 7 bases not matched to a gene. The CDR3 runs 15 residues. Germline assignment: CDR1 MNHEY and CDR2 SVGAGI. The CDR3 sequence: CASSGVASGTYEQYF. The DNA of the CDR3 is TGTGCCAGCAGTGGGGTGGCTAGCGGGACCTACGAGCAGTACTTC.

This rearrangement joins TRBV25-1 to TRBJ1-3; unclear D gene. Deletions cut 4 bases from V and 4 bases from J, with 14 bases between. CDR1 and CDR2 from the germline V gene are MGHDK and SYGVNS. This CDR3 is 15 amino acids long. The CDR3 loop reads CASSGSTLGGNTIYF. CDR3 coding DNA: TGTGCCAGCAGTGGGTCCACCCTAGGGGGAAACACCATATATTTT.

This clone showed up just once. The CDR3 bases are TGTGCCAGCAGCCCCTACGAAGGATCGGCCGGGGAGCTGTTTTTT. This encodes CASSPYEGSAGELFF. J is TRBJ2-2 and V is TRBV7-2, with unresolved D. Germline V gives CDR1 SGHTA, CDR2 FQGNSA. The CDR3 sequence is 15 residues long. V lost 5 bases, J lost 6 bases, and 16 bases lay in between.